These 10 T cell receptor beta chains were all obtained from the same sample, sequenced in a study of T cell repertoires in cytomegalovirus infection. One entry per CDR3 protein, called by TCRdb with MiXCR from the reads. The sample has under 800,000 distinct CDR3 sequences; approximately 25% are singletons. Source material: CD8+ T cells from PBMCs. Source of these receptors: a human donor in good health (CMV status not recorded). Some clones in this sample may be carry-over from other donors' samples.

This clonotype was detected a few times. The chain recombines TRBV6-6 with TRBJ1-2; D is uncertain. This CDR3 spans 15 amino acids. V dropped 0 bases and J dropped 8 bases, with 16 bases sitting between them. CDR1 is MNHNY, CDR2 SVGAGI, per germline (reference sequence). CDR3: CASSYSRFPPQGYTF. The CDR3 coding sequence is TGTGCCAGCAGTTACTCGAGATTCCCCCCCCAAGGCTACACCTTC.

This clonotype has more than one count but fewer than ten. The gene calls are TRBV2 and TRBJ1-2; no firm D call. The V end was cut by 5 bases, the J end by 3 bases, with 13 bases between. This CDR3 region has 14 residues. From germline, CDR1 is SNHLY and CDR2 FYNNEI. Here the CDR3 reads CASSFSGVDYGYTF. CDR3 DNA sequence: TGTGCCAGCAGTTTCTCCGGGGTTGACTATGGCTACACCTTC.

J is TRBJ2-3 and V is TRBV7-6; 8 bases match TRBD1. V lost 7 bases and J lost 2; bases outside the gene matches: 14. Germline CDR1 is SGHVS and CDR2 is FNYEAQ. This CDR3 contains 17 residues. In nucleotides, the CDR3 is TGTGCCAGCACCCCCCTTACGGGGACAGGCTACACAGATACGCAGTATTTT. This translates into CASTPLTGTGYTDTQYF.

V usage is TRBV6-1 and J usage is TRBJ1-5, with D perhaps matching TRBD1 (5 bases). Per germline, CDR1 MNHNS and CDR2 SASEGT. With 5 bases removed from V and 5 bases from J, the gap between germline ends came to 16 bases. This CDR3 comprises 15 residues. CDR3 in amino acids: CASSPGARAYQPQHF. The CDR3 coding sequence is TGTGCCAGCAGTCCCGGGGCCAGGGCATATCAGCCCCAGCATTTT.

This clonotype was picked up many times. This chain joins TRBV7-2 and TRBJ2-5; TRBD2 agrees at 12 bases. Trimming at V came to 5 bases and at J to 5 bases, leaving 6 bases not matched to a gene. The CDR3 sequence is 15 residues long. Germline lookup yields CDR1 SGHTA and CDR2 FQGNSA. The CDR3 coding sequence is TGTGCCAGCAGCGCGATCGGACTAGCGGGGGAGACCCAGTACTTC. As protein: CASSAIGLAGETQYF.

This clonotype was observed many times. The CDR3, as DNA: TGTGCCAGCAGTGACGGTTACGAGCAGTACGTC. It is translated as CASSDGYEQYV. The V gene is TRBV27, the J gene TRBJ2-7; D is unclear. The CDR3 has 11 amino acids. The V gene's germline CDR1 is MNHEY and CDR2 SMNVEV (reference sequence). Trimming took 5 bases from V and 4 from J, leaving 6 bases between them.

This clonotype showed up just a few times. The gene calls are TRBV5-1 and TRBJ2-1, with D uncertain. Germline lookup yields CDR1 SGHRS and CDR2 YFSETQ. Between the trimmed V and J ends, which lost 6 bases and 0 bases, there was a span of 13 bases. This CDR3 has 15 amino acids. The chain's CDR3 is CASTVNGGSYNEQFF. CDR3 in DNA: TGCGCCAGCACAGTCAACGGTGGCTCCTACAATGAGCAGTTCTTC.

This clonotype has at least ten counts. The chain uses TRBV7-6 and TRBJ2-7; TRBD2 is a possible D gene (7 bases). Trimming removed 2 bases at V and 6 bases at J, with 11 bases between. The CDR3 totals 13 residues. Germline V lookup: CDR1 SGHVS, CDR2 FNYEAQ. The CDR3 DNA reads as TGTGCCAGCAGCTTAAGGGGGGGATTCGAGCAGTACTTC. Amino acids: CASSLRGGFEQYF.

This sequence joins TRBV19 and TRBJ1-1, with TRBD1 as a possible D gene (5 bases). Germline-derived CDR1 and CDR2 are LNHDA and SQIVND (reference sequence). The V end was cut by 7 bases, the J end by 1 base, with 10 bases between. This CDR3 comprises 13 residues. The CDR3 region is CASKFQGNTEAFF. CDR3 sequence (DNA): TGTGCCAGTAAATTCCAGGGGAACACTGAAGCTTTCTTT.

The gene calls are TRBV6-2 or TRBV6-3 and TRBJ2-7; 9 bases line up with TRBD1. V dropped 3 bases and J dropped 4; count of bases not matched to a gene: 10. Germline V gene sequence: CDR1 MNHEY, CDR2 SVGEGT. CDR3 length: 16 residues. The CDR3 reads CASSYSKDRGLYEQYV. Written as DNA, the CDR3 is TGTGCCAGCAGTTATTCCAAGGACAGGGGCTTATACGAGCAGTACGTC.